This record concerns one T cell receptor (beta chain) sequence. Its antigen is not known. Looked up from germline, CDR1 is SEHNR and CDR2 is FQNEAQ (reference sequence). The V gene end was trimmed by 5 bases and the J gene end by 10 bases; junction bases not matched to a gene: 13. The CDR3 runs 15 residues. These data originate in a study of T cells after yellow fever vaccination. Study conclusions and caveats: Abundant contaminating clonotypes from the bulk population could appear in FACS-sorted repertoires. The booster response re-showed most primary clones: approximately 97% CD4, around 87% CD8.

Template-switching 5'RACE yielded the TCR cDNA; a universal primer site and UMIs were added in the process. TCRdb called the 5' RACE reads again in MiXCR, with one record for every CDR3 protein. The table lists fewer than 500,000 distinct CDR3 sequences, 18% of them singletons. The sample in question was PBMCs, obtained before the yellow fever booster vaccination. The chain couples TRBV7-9 to TRBJ2-1; TRBD2 matches at 8 bases. The clonotype comes from a man younger than 35 who received the YFV17D yellow fever vaccine. CDR3 in DNA: TGTGCCAGCAGCGTACGATTAGCGGGGCCTCGGGAGCAGTTCTTC. Translated, it gives CASSVRLAGPREQFF.